The 27 T cell receptor beta chains given below trace back to one sample, sequenced in a study of post-analysis software for immune sequencing data. Study-wide findings and caveats: Controls showed lower frequencies than patients for 5 or 6 TRBV segments, and TRBV5-6, TRBV5-1 and TRBV20-1 were among these.

The antigens these receptors bind are not known. Carried by the TCR beta cDNA libraries were unique molecular identifiers. MiXCR, run by TCRdb on the PCR reads, gives a single entry per CDR3 protein. The sample records about 820,000 distinct CDR3 sequences, approximately 57% being singletons. Sequencing was performed on blood. Every receptor here comes from a girl aged 5 to 17 with multiple sclerosis.

The chain is built from TRBV5-1 and TRBJ1-1, with TRBD1 as a possible D gene (5 bases). Germline loops: CDR1 SGHRS, CDR2 YFSETQ. This CDR3 comprises 15 residues. V lost 1 base and J 1 base, leaving 11 bases between the germline ends. CDR3 sequence reads: CASSLFPGRNTEAFF. CDR3 nucleotides: TGCGCCAGCAGCTTGTTCCCAGGGCGGAACACTGAAGCTTTCTTT. The whole variable domain, remainder taken from reference TRBV5-1 and TRBJ1-1, is KAGVTQTPRYLIKTRGQQVTLSCSPISGHRSVSWYQQTPGQGLQFLFEYFSETQRNKGNFPGRFSGRQFSNSRSEMNVSTLELGDSALYLCASSLFPGRNTEAFFGQGTRLTVV.

This chain joins TRBV20-1 and TRBJ1-1; D gene unclear. Germline V lookup: CDR1 DFQATT, CDR2 SNEGSKA (reference sequence). The CDR3 spans 11 residues. V lost 2 bases, J lost 13 bases, and 14 bases lay in between. CDR3 DNA: TGCAGTGCTAGAATCGATCCGGCCGTTTTCTTT. Translated: CSARIDPAVFF.

The gene calls are TRBV2 and TRBJ2-1; tentative D call: TRBD2 (6 bases). The V gene's germline CDR1 is SNHLY and CDR2 FYNNEI. This CDR3 spans 18 amino acids. V was cut by 7 bases and J by 8 bases, with 30 bases left in between. The CDR3 DNA is TGTGCCAGCACCCTAACTCTCCATGGGGGGTCCGGCATCGATGAGCAGTTCTTC. Translated, it gives CASTLTLHGGSGIDEQFF. Filled out from reference TRBV2 and TRBJ2-1, the complete variable domain reads EPEVTQTPSHQVTQMGQEVILRCVPISNHLYFYWYRQILGQKVEFLVSFYNNEISEKSEIFDDQFSVERPDGSNFTLKIRSTKLEDSAMYFCASTLTLHGGSGIDEQFFGPGTRLTVL.

This clonotype was detected ten times or more. DNA of the CDR3: TGCAGTGCTAGATTAGCGGGAGCCTACGAGCAGTACTTC. Protein product: CSARLAGAYEQYF. The rearrangement links TRBV20-1 to TRBJ2-7; 9 bases line up with TRBD2. CDR1 DFQATT and CDR2 SNEGSKA come from the germline V gene (reference sequence). V was pared by 2 bases and J by 2 bases, with 1 base of the junction left unmatched. This CDR3 region has 13 residues.

This clonotype has only a few counts. The CDR3 nucleotides read TGTGCCAGCAGCCCCCCCGTCGGGATTTCAAACGAGCAGTACTTC. This sequence encodes CASSPPVGISNEQYF. J is TRBJ2-7 and V is TRBV5-6; D perhaps matches TRBD2 (5 bases). CDR1 is SGHDT and CDR2 is YYEEEE in the germline V gene. V was clipped by 4 bases and J by 5 bases, with 19 bases between them. The CDR3 totals 15 residues.

This chain connects TRBV5-1 to TRBJ1-4, with 7 nucleotides matching TRBD1. The CDR3 covers 15 residues. V gave up 1 base and J gave up 7 bases; unmatched junction bases: 7. The germline V gene encodes CDR1 SGHRS and CDR2 YFSETQ. CDR3 protein: CASSLTWDSVEKLFF. As DNA, the CDR3 is TGCGCCAGCAGCTTGACGTGGGACAGCGTTGAAAAACTGTTTTTT.

This clonotype was seen a handful of times. The gene calls are TRBV18 and TRBJ2-7; D unclear. The CDR3 is 13 residues long. Germline V gene lookup returns CDR1 KGHSH and CDR2 LQKENI. Trimming removed 1 base from V and 2 bases from J, with 6 bases in between. The CDR3 region has the DNA TGTGCCAGCTCACCACTGGGGACCTACGAGCAGTACTTC. It encodes CASSPLGTYEQYF.

The chain links TRBV12-3 or TRBV12-4 to TRBJ2-5, with 8 positions matching TRBD1. The J call is uncertain, as TRBJ2-7 better fits the DNA end. CDR3 length: 15 residues. This chain's CDR3 is CASSSHGQGGHEQYF. In DNA form, the CDR3 reads TGTGCCAGCAGCTCCCACGGACAGGGAGGCCACGAGCAGTACTTC.

This clonotype came up a few times. The chain carries TRBV6-4 and TRBJ2-1, with TRBD1 matching 7 bases. This CDR3 spans 16 amino acids. Germline CDR1 and CDR2: MRHNA and SNTAGT. The ends lost 3 bases at V and 8 bases at J; junction bases unmatched: 13. The CDR3 spells CASSERGQGEVDEQFF. In nucleotides, the CDR3 is TGTGCCAGCAGTGAGAGGGGGCAGGGTGAGGTTGATGAGCAGTTCTTC.

V gene TRBV4-1 combines with J gene TRBJ2-7; no reliable D call. With 0 bases removed from V and 4 bases from J, the gap between germline ends came to 10 bases. Germline-derived CDR1 and CDR2 are MGHRA and YSYEKL. The CDR3 extends over 14 amino acids. The CDR3 DNA reads as TGCGCCAGCAGCCAAGAATCTCCCTATTACGAGCAGTACTTC. It yields the protein CASSQESPYYEQYF.

J is TRBJ2-7 and V is TRBV20-1; D call uncertain. This CDR3 comprises 13 residues. Trimming pared 4 bases from V and 0 bases from J, leaving 10 bases between. CDR1 and CDR2 (germline): DFQATT, SNEGSKA (reference sequence). This chain's CDR3 is CSAIQALSYEQYF. The CDR3, as DNA: TGCAGTGCTATTCAGGCCCTCTCCTACGAGCAGTACTTC.

This clonotype showed up just a few times. The V gene is TRBV7-9, the J gene TRBJ2-1, with a tentative D call TRBD1 (5 bases). Germline V gene sequence: CDR1 SEHNR, CDR2 FQNEAQ (reference sequence). The CDR3 is made up of 14 amino acids. Trimming removed 2 bases from V and 3 bases from J, with 8 bases in between. The CDR3 spells CASSLSDSYNEQFF. As DNA, the CDR3 is TGTGCCAGCAGCTTAAGCGACAGCTACAATGAGCAGTTCTTC.

The chain is built from TRBV2 and TRBJ2-3; the match to TRBD2 covers 8 bases. Germline assignment: CDR1 SNHLY and CDR2 FYNNEI. The CDR3 has 15 residues. V gave up 7 bases and J gave up 4 bases; unmatched junction bases: 10. Here the CDR3 reads CASTREAGGADTQYF. CDR3 coding DNA: TGTGCCAGCACACGAGAGGCGGGGGGCGCAGATACGCAGTATTTT.

At least ten counts were recorded for this clonotype. The chain is built from TRBV29-1 and TRBJ2-7; TRBD1 agrees at 7 bases. J lost 4 bases, V lost 6 bases, and 9 bases had no gene match. This CDR3 contains 13 residues. Looked up from germline, CDR1 is SQVTM and CDR2 is ANQGSEA. The CDR3 protein is CSVVGRGTYEQYF. The CDR3 nucleotides read TGCAGCGTCGTTGGCAGGGGGACGTACGAGCAGTACTTC.

The chain carries TRBV29-1 and TRBJ2-3; D may be TRBD2 (6 bases). CDR1 is SQVTM, CDR2 ANQGSEA, per germline. The CDR3 covers 13 residues. Trimming pared 7 bases from V and 6 bases from J, leaving 17 bases between. Here the CDR3 reads CSGWDSTVDTQYF. The CDR3 DNA reads as TGCAGCGGCTGGGACTCTACGGTGGATACGCAGTATTTT.

This clonotype has only a few counts. This sequence joins TRBV29-1 and TRBJ2-1, with 8 bases aligning to TRBD1. The CDR3 runs 17 residues. With 2 bases clipped from V and 5 bases from J, the junction kept 14 bases outside the gene matches. Looked up from germline, CDR1 is SQVTM and CDR2 is ANQGSEA. This CDR3 reads CSVENSNGQGHDNEQFF. The CDR3 bases are TGCAGCGTTGAAAATAGTAATGGACAGGGTCACGACAATGAGCAGTTCTTC.

The genes are TRBV7-9 and TRBJ2-1, with TRBD2 identical over 11 bases. The CDR3 length is 17 residues. With V trimmed by 7 bases and J by 4 bases, 12 bases remained unmatched. Looked up from germline, CDR1 is SEHNR and CDR2 is FQNEAQ (reference sequence). The CDR3, as DNA: TGTGCCAGCATCCCCTGGGCTAGCGGGGGGCAATACAATGAGCAGTTCTTC. Its translation is CASIPWASGGQYNEQFF.

This clonotype has only one observation. The genes are TRBV29-1 and TRBJ2-5; D uncertain. The V gene lost 4 bases and the J gene lost 1 base, with 10 bases spanning the gap. The CDR3 loop spans 13 amino acids. Germline CDR1 is SQVTM and CDR2 is ANQGSEA. CDR3 residues: CSVGWGTQETQYF. CDR3 nucleotides: TGCAGCGTTGGGTGGGGAACCCAAGAGACCCAGTACTTC.

The V and J genes are TRBV6-1 and TRBJ2-1, with TRBD1 identical over 9 bases. CDR3 length: 13 residues. Germline CDR1 MNHNS, CDR2 SASEGT. V dropped 7 bases and J dropped 10; count of bases not matched to a gene: 8. The CDR3 DNA is TGTGCCAGCACTCCAATGGACAGGGGAGAGCAGTTCTTC. This codes for CASTPMDRGEQFF.

The chain employs TRBV25-1 and TRBJ1-2, with 9 bases identical to TRBD1. CDR1 MGHDK and CDR2 SYGVNS come from the germline V gene. This CDR3 has 15 amino acids. The ends lost 3 bases at V and 7 bases at J; junction bases unmatched: 9. For the CDR3, the DNA is TGTGCCAGCAGTGACCCAACAGGGGGCGTACCTGGCTACACCTTC. Translating it yields CASSDPTGGVPGYTF.

This chain links TRBV20-1 with TRBJ2-7, with 9 bases identical to TRBD1. Germline CDR1 is DFQATT and CDR2 is SNEGSKA (reference sequence). This CDR3 has 19 amino acids. With V trimmed by 0 bases and J by 0 bases, 15 bases remained unmatched. The CDR3 region is CSARDLSGQGQKSSYEQYF. The CDR3 DNA sequence: TGCAGTGCTAGAGATCTATCGGGACAGGGCCAAAAGAGCTCCTACGAGCAGTACTTC.

The chain couples TRBV7-9 to TRBJ2-1; 7 bases agree with TRBD2. Unmatched junction bases numbered 10, after V lost 5 bases and J lost 0 bases. This CDR3 region has 17 residues. Looked up from germline, CDR1 is SEHNR and CDR2 is FQNEAQ (reference sequence). The CDR3 here is CASSPISGASSYNEQFF. The CDR3, as DNA: TGTGCCAGCAGCCCCATCAGCGGGGCCAGCTCCTACAATGAGCAGTTCTTC.

The V call is TRBV7-2, the J call TRBJ2-1, with D uncertain. The germline CDR1 and CDR2 sequences are SGHTA and FQGNSA. Trimming took off 6 bases at V and 7 bases at J, with 13 bases between the two ends. The length of the CDR3 is 13 residues. In nucleotides, the CDR3 is TGTGCCAGCAGTTTTGACCCCGTAAATGAGCAGTTCTTC. This encodes CASSFDPVNEQFF.

Only one count was recorded for this clonotype. The chain links TRBV27 to TRBJ2-1, with 11 bases aligning to TRBD1. The germline CDR1 and CDR2 sequences are MNHEY and SMNVEV (reference sequence). The CDR3 sequence is 13 residues long. V lost 1 base and J lost 14; bases outside the gene matches: 4. The CDR3 sequence: CASSLYPGQGEFF. In nucleotides, the CDR3 is TGTGCCAGCAGTTTATATCCGGGACAGGGGGAGTTCTTC.

The chain has TRBV6-5 and TRBJ2-7, with 9 bases lining up with TRBD1. Germline CDR1 MNHEY, CDR2 SVGAGI. The junction had 8 bases not matched to a gene; V was cut back by 5 bases and J by 3 bases. The CDR3 extends over 15 amino acids. CDR3: CASSHWGQGGYEQYF. The DNA for the CDR3 is TGTGCCAGCAGTCATTGGGGACAGGGAGGCTACGAGCAGTACTTC.

This rearrangement joins TRBV4-2 to TRBJ2-1; 8 nucleotides align to TRBD2. The CDR3 runs 16 residues. Germline V gene lookup returns CDR1 LGHNA and CDR2 YNFKEQ. V trimming: 4 bases; J trimming: 5 bases; junction bases outside the gene matches: 10. The CDR3 DNA reads as TGTGCCAGCAGCCCTTTTGGCGGGAGGATCCACAATGAGCAGTTCTTC. It yields the protein CASSPFGGRIHNEQFF.

The rearrangement joins TRBV12-3 or TRBV12-4 to TRBJ2-7, with 7 bases fitting TRBD1. The CDR3 sequence is 15 residues long. The V segment lost 5 bases and the J segment 6 bases; nucleotides outside the gene matches: 13. The CDR3 sequence: CASSPQGLPSSEQYF. The CDR3 nucleotides are TGTGCCAGCAGTCCACAGGGGCTACCGAGTAGCGAGCAGTACTTC.